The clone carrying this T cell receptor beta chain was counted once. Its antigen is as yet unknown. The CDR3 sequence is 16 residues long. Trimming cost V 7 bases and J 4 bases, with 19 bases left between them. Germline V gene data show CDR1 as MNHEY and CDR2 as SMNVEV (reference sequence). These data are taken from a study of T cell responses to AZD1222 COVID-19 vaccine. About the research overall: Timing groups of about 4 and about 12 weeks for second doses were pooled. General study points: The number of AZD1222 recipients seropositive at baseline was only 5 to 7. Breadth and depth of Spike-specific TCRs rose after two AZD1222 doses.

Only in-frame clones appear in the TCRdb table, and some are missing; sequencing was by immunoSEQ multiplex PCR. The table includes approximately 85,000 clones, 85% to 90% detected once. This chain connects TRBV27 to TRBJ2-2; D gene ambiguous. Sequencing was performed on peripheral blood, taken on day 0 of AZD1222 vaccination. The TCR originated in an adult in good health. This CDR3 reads CASNFVQGLSTGELFF. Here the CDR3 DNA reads TGTGCCAGCAATTTCGTCCAAGGGTTGAGCACCGGGGAGCTGTTTTTT.